One and the same sample provided the 28 T cell receptor beta chains below, sequenced in a study of blood T cell repertoires in COVID-19. TCRdb's copy holds only in-frame clones and misses some; the assay was immunoSEQ multiplex PCR. The sample holds under 150,000 clones, 80% to 90% seen once. The sequenced material came from peripheral blood. These receptors all stem from a man aged 45-65 years with active or convalescent COVID-19.

The rearrangement joins TRBV10-1 to TRBJ1-4; D may be TRBD1 (6 bases). CDR1 WNHNN and CDR2 SYGVQD come from the germline V gene (reference sequence). The CDR3 extends over 14 amino acids. V lost 3 bases and J lost 7, with 12 bases in between. CDR3 bases: TGCGCCAGCAGTGACGGACAGCCTACTGAAAAACTGTTTTTT. This sequence encodes CASSDGQPTEKLFF.

The V and J genes are TRBV28 and TRBJ1-1; D gene uncertain. CDR3 size: 14 residues. Deletions cut 3 bases from V and 7 bases from J, with 15 bases between. CDR1 and CDR2 from the germline V gene are MDHEN and SYDVKM. CDR3 nucleotides: TGTGCCAGCAGTTTTTTTTCCTCTAGAAGTGAAGCTTTCTTT. Its protein product is CASSFFSSRSEAFF.

This chain joins TRBV7-6 and TRBJ1-6; D remains ambiguous. V was pared by 3 bases and J by 5 bases, with 11 bases between. In germline, CDR1 is SGHVS, CDR2 FNYEAQ. This CDR3 contains 15 residues. The CDR3 region has the DNA TGTGCCAGCAGCTTGAGACAAAAGGATAATTCACCCCTCCACTTT. Protein product: CASSLRQKDNSPLHF.

The rearrangement uses TRBV5-1 and TRBJ2-1; possibly TRBD2 for D (5 bases). V was trimmed by 4 bases and J by 7 bases, leaving 12 bases between them. Per germline, CDR1 SGHRS and CDR2 YFSETQ. There are 13 residues in the CDR3. CDR3 region: CASSPAGVNEQFF. For the CDR3, the DNA is TGCGCCAGCAGCCCCGCGGGTGTGAATGAGCAGTTCTTC.

The genes are TRBV7-8 and TRBJ2-7, with 8 bases that match TRBD2. Germline V gives CDR1 SGHVS, CDR2 FQNEAQ. The CDR3 length is 15 residues. V lost 0 bases, J lost 1 base, and 2 bases stayed unmatched. The CDR3 region is CASSLAAGASYEQYF. Here the CDR3 DNA reads TGTGCCAGCAGCTTAGCAGCGGGGGCGTCCTACGAGCAGTACTTC.

The genes are TRBV7-8 and TRBJ1-5; tentative D call: TRBD1 (6 bases). V was shortened by 1 base and J by 6 bases, with 13 bases between the two germline ends. The CDR3 has 15 residues. The germline CDR1 and CDR2 sequences are SGHVS and FQNEAQ. The CDR3 loop is CASSLEDSGVQPQHF. For the CDR3, the DNA is TGTGCCAGCAGCTTAGAGGACTCAGGGGTTCAGCCCCAGCATTTT.

This chain uses TRBV27 with TRBJ2-2, with a possible D match to TRBD2 (6 bases). This CDR3 has 14 residues. V was trimmed by 5 bases and J by 7 bases, leaving 14 bases between them. Germline V lookup: CDR1 MNHEY, CDR2 SMNVEV (reference sequence). CDR3 protein: CASSPRLVGGELFF. CDR3 bases: TGTGCCAGCAGTCCCCGACTAGTGGGCGGGGAGCTGTTTTTT.

The chain couples TRBV7-9 to TRBJ2-7; 13 positions match TRBD2. V gave up 5 bases and J gave up 7 bases; unmatched junction bases: 11. The CDR3 loop spans 16 amino acids. Germline CDR1 and CDR2: SEHNR and FQNEAQ (reference sequence). For the CDR3, the DNA is TGTGCCAGCAGCCGAGAAGGACTAGCGGGAGCGGAGGAGCAGTACTTC. Encoded protein: CASSREGLAGAEEQYF. The entire variable domain, with the rest obtained from reference TRBV7-9 and TRBJ2-7, is as follows: DTGVSQNPRHKITKRGQNVTFRCDPISEHNRLYWYRQTLGQGPEFLTYFQNEAQLEKSRLLSDRFSAERPKGSFSTLEIQRTEQGDSAMYLCASSREGLAGAEEQYFGPGTRLTVT.

The chain joins TRBV5-1 to TRBJ2-3, with D perhaps TRBD1 (8 bases). CDR1 SGHRS and CDR2 YFSETQ come from the germline V gene. V shed 3 bases and J shed 2 bases, with 19 bases lying between them. This CDR3 is 17 amino acids long. The CDR3 region is CASSSGQGGGVTDTQYF. For the CDR3, the DNA is TGCGCCAGCAGCTCAGGACAGGGAGGGGGTGTCACAGATACGCAGTATTTT.

The V gene is TRBV4-1, the J gene TRBJ1-5; possibly TRBD1 for D (6 bases). This CDR3 is 15 amino acids long. V was pared by 1 base and J by 0 bases, with 7 bases between. The germline V gene encodes CDR1 MGHRA and CDR2 YSYEKL. The CDR3 region is CASSQGTASNQPQHF. DNA of the CDR3: TGCGCCAGCAGCCAAGGGACAGCTAGCAATCAGCCCCAGCATTTT.

This chain links TRBV25-1 with TRBJ1-1; 9 bases agree with TRBD1. V was clipped by 8 bases and J by 5 bases; unmatched bases: 12. CDR1 and CDR2 (germline): MGHDK, SYGVNS. The CDR3 runs 15 residues. Here the CDR3 DNA reads TGTGCCAGCGCCGGTTGGGGACAGGGTTGGACTGAAGCTTTCTTT. It translates to CASAGWGQGWTEAFF.

V is TRBV5-4 and J is TRBJ1-5; D call uncertain. With 2 bases removed from V and 5 bases from J, the gap between germline ends came to 14 bases. Germline lookup yields CDR1 SGHNT and CDR2 YYREEE (reference sequence). This CDR3 is 15 amino acids long. The CDR3: CASSFGGNSDQPQHF. The CDR3 bases are TGTGCCAGCAGCTTCGGCGGGAATAGTGATCAGCCCCAGCATTTT.

The rearrangement links TRBV5-1 to TRBJ2-2; 8 nucleotides line up with TRBD1. From germline, CDR1 is SGHRS and CDR2 YFSETQ. Trimming took 3 bases from V and 5 from J; bases not matched to a gene: 9. The length of the CDR3 is 16 residues. The CDR3 spells CASSSTGGGFTGELFF. In nucleotides, the CDR3 is TGCGCCAGCAGCTCTACAGGGGGAGGTTTTACCGGGGAGCTGTTTTTT.

The V and J genes are TRBV7-2 and TRBJ2-3; 8 nucleotides agree with TRBD2. The V gene's germline CDR1 is SGHTA and CDR2 FQGNSA. This CDR3 is 16 amino acids long. V shed 5 bases, J shed 4 bases, and the junction held 11 bases outside the gene matches. Here the CDR3 DNA reads TGTGCCAGCAGCCTCGCGGGGGGAACAACTCCAGATACGCAGTATTTT. This encodes CASSLAGGTTPDTQYF.

In this sample, this clone turned up a few times. CDR3 sequence: CASSSLRNYGYTF. CDR3 in DNA: TGTGCCAGTAGCTCTCTGCGGAACTATGGCTACACCTTC. This chain joins TRBV19 and TRBJ1-2; no reliable D call. Deletions cut 6 bases from V and 2 bases from J, with 10 bases between. The germline gives CDR1 LNHDA, CDR2 SQIVND (reference sequence). The CDR3 length is 13 residues.

CDR3 region: CASNRASTDTQYF. The CDR3 DNA follows: TGTGCCAGCAACAGGGCTAGCACAGATACGCAGTATTTT. This rearrangement joins TRBV11-2 to TRBJ2-3; TRBD1 is a possible D gene (6 bases). CDR1 SGHAT and CDR2 FQNNGV come from the germline V gene. V was cut by 7 bases and J by 0 bases, with 8 bases left in between. The CDR3 runs 13 residues.

A note on this clone: Other DNA sequences in the same sample also yield this CDR3. The V gene is TRBV6-5, the J gene TRBJ2-7, with 7 bases aligning to TRBD1. V was pared by 4 bases and J by 2 bases, with 11 bases of the junction left unmatched. Germline V gene data show CDR1 as MNHEY and CDR2 as SVGAGI. The CDR3 sequence is 16 residues long. For the CDR3, the DNA is TGTGCCAGCAGTTCAAACAGGGGTCCTAACACCTACGAGCAGTACTTC. This sequence encodes CASSSNRGPNTYEQYF.

The chain uses TRBV30 and TRBJ2-3; D possibly corresponds to TRBD2 (5 bases). The CDR3 runs 11 residues. The V end lost 2 bases, the J end lost 11 bases, and 11 bases lay between the germline ends. Germline V gene sequence: CDR1 GTSNPN, CDR2 SVGIG (reference sequence). CDR3 sequence reads: CAWSSPREQYF. In nucleotides, the CDR3 is TGTGCCTGGAGTAGCCCCCGGGAGCAGTATTTT.

The genes are TRBV5-1 and TRBJ2-5; 11 nucleotides match TRBD1. The CDR3 totals 16 residues. CDR1 is SGHRS and CDR2 is YFSETQ in the germline V gene. V lost 5 bases and J lost 5; bases outside the gene matches: 11. The CDR3 loop is CASRPGQGARDETQYF. CDR3 DNA: TGCGCCAGCAGGCCAGGACAGGGGGCTCGGGACGAGACCCAGTACTTC.

The chain employs TRBV7-6 and TRBJ2-7; 8 nucleotides agree with TRBD1. Per the germline V gene, CDR1 is SGHVS and CDR2 is FNYEAQ. The CDR3 covers 16 residues. V was pared by 1 base and J by 0 bases, with 5 bases of the junction left unmatched. CDR3 sequence reads: CASSLGQGPISYEQYF. The DNA of the CDR3 is TGTGCCAGCAGCTTAGGACAGGGGCCCATCTCCTACGAGCAGTACTTC.

The chain combines TRBV13 with TRBJ2-2; TRBD2 is a possible D gene (7 bases). The germline CDR1 and CDR2 sequences are PRHDT and FYEKMQ (reference sequence). With 4 bases removed from V and 6 bases from J, the gap between germline ends came to 12 bases. The CDR3 has 14 amino acids. CDR3 residues: CASSSGGGAGELFF. The CDR3 bases are TGTGCCAGCAGCTCCGGCGGGGGCGCCGGGGAGCTGTTTTTT.

This clone was detected only once. The chain recombines TRBV5-3 with TRBJ2-2; 10 positions agree with TRBD1. TRBV5-3 is identified as an open reading frame with a role that is uncertain. With 4 bases clipped from V and 1 base from J, the junction kept 13 bases outside the gene matches. This CDR3 region has 19 residues. CDR3 region: CARSPGQGTLAGNTGELFF. In DNA, the CDR3 is TGTGCCAGAAGCCCGGGACAGGGGACCCTAGCGGGGAACACCGGGGAGCTGTTTTTT.

V and J are TRBV27 and TRBJ2-7; D call uncertain. Germline V lookup: CDR1 MNHEY, CDR2 SMNVEV (reference sequence). The V end was cut by 2 bases, the J end by 4 bases, with 12 bases between. There are 14 residues in the CDR3. The CDR3 sequence is CASSLGDSKYEQYF. The CDR3 bases are TGTGCCAGCAGTTTAGGAGACTCCAAATACGAGCAGTACTTC.

This sequence joins TRBV2 and TRBJ2-6; possibly TRBD2 for D (5 bases). Trimming left V 8 bases short and J 1 base short, with 12 bases between. The CDR3 spans 15 residues. The germline CDR1 and CDR2 sequences are SNHLY and FYNNEI. CDR3 sequence reads: CASGRGSSGANVLTF. The CDR3 DNA is TGTGCCAGCGGCCGAGGGAGTTCTGGGGCCAACGTCCTGACTTTC.

The chain recombines TRBV5-1 with TRBJ2-7; the match to TRBD2 covers 15 bases. CDR1 is SGHRS and CDR2 is YFSETQ in the germline V gene. CDR3 length: 20 residues. Germline trimming cut 3 bases from V and 5 bases from J; bases unmatched to any gene: 18. This chain's CDR3 is CASSWLGRRTSGRAKDEQYF. The CDR3, as DNA: TGCGCCAGCAGCTGGCTGGGTCGTAGGACTAGCGGGAGGGCCAAGGACGAGCAGTACTTC.

V is TRBV7-2 and J is TRBJ2-4; D could derive from TRBD1 or TRBD2 (6 bases each). CDR1 is SGHTA, CDR2 FQGNSA, per germline. This CDR3 comprises 16 residues. V lost 7 bases and J lost 0, with 16 bases in between. The CDR3 nucleotides read TGTGCCAGCACCTCAGCAGGGGACTTAGCCAAAAACATTCAGTACTTC. It encodes CASTSAGDLAKNIQYF.

The V and J genes are TRBV2 and TRBJ2-1, with no clear D. Germline V gene lookup returns CDR1 SNHLY and CDR2 FYNNEI. Trimming left V 4 bases short and J 6 bases short, with 4 bases between. This CDR3 spans 11 amino acids. The CDR3 DNA is TGTGCCAGCAGTGTACTCAATGAGCAGTTCTTC. As protein: CASSVLNEQFF.

V usage is TRBV4-3 and J usage is TRBJ1-6; D is perhaps TRBD1 (6 bases). This CDR3 has 15 residues. From germline, CDR1 is LGHNA and CDR2 YSLEER. V was cut by 0 bases and J by 7 bases, with 10 bases left in between. In DNA, the CDR3 is TGCGCCAGCAGCCAAGAACACAGGGTAAATTCACCCCTCCACTTT. Residues: CASSQEHRVNSPLHF.